This TCR beta chain was identified during a study of cytomegalovirus exposure and HLA in healthy donors. CDR3 length equals 15 residues. Germline CDR1 SGHTA, CDR2 FQGTGA. Turning to this clone: Antigen: not known.

General observations from the study: Presence/absence analyses supposed approximately even sequencing depth among donors. The authors later found HLA-associated TCR beta chains more clonally expanded than equally common others. Several of the most significant clusters appeared, in a later analysis, to be linked to common viral pathogens.

Unrecorded immune exposures were likely, despite nominal health at sampling. The PCR had 60 Vbeta and 13 Jbeta primers. The method was immunoSEQ multiplex PCR; TCRdb's version includes in-frame clones alone and lacks a portion of them. Among more than 150,000 clones, around 77% were seen once, and the ten largest hold 1%. This receptor was taken from a woman between 45 and 60 years old in good health and CMV-seropositive. The chain recombines TRBV7-3 with TRBJ2-5, with D perhaps matching TRBD2 (6 bases). TRBJ2-7 explains the end of the DNA better; the J call may be wrong. Sequenced sample: PBMCs. The CDR3 coding sequence is TGTGCCAGCAGCCCCCGCAGCGCGGGAACCTACGAGCAGTACTTC. Translated, it gives CASSPRSAGTYEQYF.